This is a list of T cell receptor beta chains from one sample in a study of long-term antiretroviral therapy in people with HIV. Sequenced by immunoSEQ multiplex PCR; TCRdb stores in-frame clones only, minus some. Among approximately 20,000 clones listed, roughly 80% were seen once. This sample comprised unsorted PBMCs, obtained roughly 4 years after starting antiretroviral therapy. Receptors originate from a young man with HIV. CDR3s include the opening cysteine and the closing phenylalanine or tryptophan. A D gene is named only where the DNA matches it firmly. Expanded clones get a size class; other rows say once, few or many, or leave the size out.

J gene: TRBJ1-3; clone size: few; V gene: TRBV9; D gene: NA; CDR3 DNA: TGTGCCAGCAGCGCCTCCGATGGAAACACCATATATTTT; CDR3 protein: CASSASDGNTIYF
J gene: TRBJ1-2; clone size: NA; V gene: TRBV5-6; D gene: NA; CDR3 DNA: TGTGCCAGCAGCTGGGGGACCTATGGCTACACCTTC; CDR3 protein: CASSWGTYGYTF
J gene: TRBJ1-5; clone size: NA; V gene: TRBV7-8; D gene: NA; CDR3 DNA: TGTGCCAGCAGCCCCAACCTGGGGGGGAGGGTGGATCAGCCCCAGCATTTT; CDR3 protein: CASSPNLGGRVDQPQHF
J gene: TRBJ1-5; clone size: few; V gene: TRBV6-1; D gene: NA; CDR3 DNA: TGTGCCAGCTGGCAAGCCAATCAGCCCCAGCATTTT; CDR3 protein: CASWQANQPQHF
J gene: TRBJ1-1; clone size: NA; V gene: TRBV11-1; D gene: NA; CDR3 DNA: TGTGCCAGCAGCTTAGAAAGGTCCCCCTCGAAAGGAGCTTTCTTT; CDR3 protein: CASSLERSPSKGAFF
J gene: TRBJ2-1; clone size: NA; V gene: TRBV5-5; D gene: NA; CDR3 DNA: TGTGCCAGCAGCGTTGGAAGCTACTCCTACAATGAGCAGTTCTTC; CDR3 protein: CASSVGSYSYNEQFF
J gene: TRBJ2-1; clone size: NA; V gene: TRBV5-8; D gene: TRBD2; CDR3 DNA: TGTGCCAGCAGCCAGCGGGGGGGCCGAGGCAATGAGCAGTTCTTC; CDR3 protein: CASSQRGGRGNEQFF
J gene: TRBJ2-1; clone size: NA; V gene: TRBV19; D gene: NA; CDR3 DNA: TGTGCCAGTAGTATAGGGGGACTGGAACACAATGAGCAGTTCTTC; CDR3 protein: CASSIGGLEHNEQFF
J gene: TRBJ1-2; clone size: NA; V gene: TRBV7-2; D gene: NA; CDR3 DNA: TGTGCCAGCAGCTTAAGAACCCTCAGCAGCAACTATGGCTACACCTTC; CDR3 protein: CASSLRTLSSNYGYTF
J gene: TRBJ2-1; clone size: NA; V gene: TRBV11-2; D gene: TRBD2; CDR3 DNA: TGTGCCAGCACCCCTGATAGCGGGGGATACAATGAGCAGTTCTTC; CDR3 protein: CASTPDSGGYNEQFF
J gene: TRBJ1-5; clone size: NA; V gene: TRBV6-1; D gene: NA; CDR3 DNA: TGTGCCAGCGGCGTTCAGCCCCAGCATTTT; CDR3 protein: CASGVQPQHF
J gene: TRBJ1-1; clone size: NA; V gene: TRBV29-1; D gene: NA; CDR3 DNA: TGCAGCGTTGACCAGGGTAACACTGAAGCTTTCTTT; CDR3 protein: CSVDQGNTEAFF
J gene: TRBJ1-2; clone size: NA; V gene: TRBV19; D gene: NA; CDR3 DNA: TGTGCCAGTATAGACTATCACCACTCTGGCTACACCTTC; CDR3 protein: CASIDYHHSGYTF
J gene: TRBJ1-6; clone size: NA; V gene: TRBV7-9; D gene: TRBD1; CDR3 DNA: TGTGCCAGCAGCTTAGGCCCAGGGGGAGGATCACCCCTCCACTTT; CDR3 protein: CASSLGPGGGSPLHF
J gene: TRBJ2-7; clone size: NA; V gene: TRBV11-2; D gene: NA; CDR3 DNA: TGTGCCAGCAGCTCACCTAGGAAAGGGGTGCGACAGTACTTC; CDR3 protein: CASSSPRKGVRQYF
J gene: TRBJ2-1; clone size: NA; V gene: TRBV5-1; D gene: TRBD2; CDR3 DNA: TGCGCCAGCAGCTTGCAAGCGGGGCCCTACAATGAGCAGTTCTTC; CDR3 protein: CASSLQAGPYNEQFF
J gene: TRBJ2-2; clone size: NA; V gene: TRBV7-6; D gene: TRBD1; CDR3 DNA: TGTGCCACCAGGGGGTCACCGAGCACCGGGGAGCTGTTTTTT; CDR3 protein: CATRGSPSTGELFF
J gene: TRBJ1-5; clone size: once; V gene: TRBV19; D gene: NA; CDR3 DNA: TGTGCCAGTAGTATTGGTCCGGGGGGTCAGCCCCAGCATTTT; CDR3 protein: CASSIGPGGQPQHF
J gene: TRBJ1-1; clone size: NA; V gene: TRBV5-4; D gene: NA; CDR3 DNA: TGTGCCAGCGTCAGTCAGGGGAGCAAGAACACTGAAGCTTTCTTT; CDR3 protein: CASVSQGSKNTEAFF
J gene: TRBJ2-5; clone size: NA; V gene: TRBV5-1; D gene: NA; CDR3 DNA: TGCGCCAGCAGCGCACAGCAGGAGACCCAGTACTTC; CDR3 protein: CASSAQQETQYF
J gene: TRBJ1-1; clone size: NA; V gene: TRBV11-3; D gene: NA; CDR3 DNA: TGTGCCAGCAGTACGGGACGTTTGAACACTGAAGCTTTCTTT; CDR3 protein: CASSTGRLNTEAFF
J gene: TRBJ2-7; clone size: NA; V gene: TRBV30; D gene: NA; CDR3 DNA: TGTGCCTATGGCCCTACCGCATTCTACGAGCAGTACTTC; CDR3 protein: CAYGPTAFYEQYF
J gene: TRBJ2-5; clone size: NA; V gene: TRBV9; D gene: TRBD2; CDR3 DNA: TGTGCCAGCAGCGCTAGGGACTACCTAGAAGAGACCCAGTACTTC; CDR3 protein: CASSARDYLEETQYF
J gene: TRBJ2-1; clone size: NA; V gene: TRBV5-5; D gene: NA; CDR3 DNA: TGTGCCAGCAGCACGGGGACCGTCAATGAGCAGTTCTTC; CDR3 protein: CASSTGTVNEQFF
J gene: TRBJ2-2; clone size: once; V gene: TRBV6-1; D gene: TRBD2; CDR3 DNA: TGTGCCAGCAGTGAAAAAGAACTAGCGGGGGCCATGAACACCGGGGAGCTGTTTTTT; CDR3 protein: CASSEKELAGAMNTGELFF
J gene: TRBJ1-1; clone size: NA; V gene: TRBV6-1; D gene: TRBD1; CDR3 DNA: TGTGCCAGCAGTGGCAGGACAGGGAAAACTGAAGCTTTCTTT; CDR3 protein: CASSGRTGKTEAFF